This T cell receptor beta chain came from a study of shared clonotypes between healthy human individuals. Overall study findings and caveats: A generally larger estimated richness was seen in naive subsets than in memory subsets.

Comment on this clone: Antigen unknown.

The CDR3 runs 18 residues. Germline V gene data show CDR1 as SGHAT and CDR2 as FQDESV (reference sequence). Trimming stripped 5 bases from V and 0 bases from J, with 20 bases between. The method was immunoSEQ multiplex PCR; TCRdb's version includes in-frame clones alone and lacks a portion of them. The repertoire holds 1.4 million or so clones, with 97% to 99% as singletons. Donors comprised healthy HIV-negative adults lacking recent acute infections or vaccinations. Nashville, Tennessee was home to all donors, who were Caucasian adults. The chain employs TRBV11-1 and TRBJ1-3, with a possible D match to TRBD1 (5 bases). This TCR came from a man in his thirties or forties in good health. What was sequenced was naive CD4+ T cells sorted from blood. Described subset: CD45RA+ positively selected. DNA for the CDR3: TGTGCCAGCAGCCTCCGAGGACACTCACCCTCCTCTGGAAACACCATATATTTT. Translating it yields CASSLRGHSPSSGNTIYF. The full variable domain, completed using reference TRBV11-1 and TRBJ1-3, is EAEVAQSPRYKITEKSQAVAFWCDPISGHATLYWYRQILGQGPELLVQFQDESVVDDSQLPKDRFSAERLKGVDSTLKIQPAELGDSAMYLCASSLRGHSPSSGNTIYFGEGSWLTVV.